Listed here are 30 T cell receptor beta chains from one sample, sequenced in a study of radiation and T cells in renal cell carcinoma. Noted time point: blood 4 weeks post-SBRT, at nephrectomy. Regarding treatment: 15 Gy SBRT to primary tumor, nephrectomy 4 weeks later. Repertoires were generated with immunoSEQ multiplex PCR, while TCRdb's copy carries only in-frame clones and drops some. This table holds approximately 80,000 clones, about 88% found once. The sample here was blood, taken from a patient whose treatment included radiotherapy and nephrectomy. All receptors come from a woman in her 70s with renal cell carcinoma.

This chain connects TRBV7-2 to TRBJ1-2; maybe TRBD1 (6 bases). This CDR3 has 13 residues. Germline V gene lookup returns CDR1 SGHTA and CDR2 FQGNSA. V was pared by 1 base and J by 8 bases, with 11 bases between. The CDR3 reads CASSLGGLEGYTF. The CDR3 nucleotides read TGTGCCAGCAGCTTAGGGGGGCTAGAAGGCTACACCTTC.

This chain uses TRBV7-9 with TRBJ2-1, with 7 bases that match TRBD2. Unmatched junction bases numbered 13, after V lost 8 bases and J lost 0 bases. The CDR3 consists of 17 residues. Germline CDR1 SEHNR, CDR2 FQNEAQ (reference sequence). The CDR3 nucleotides read TGTGCCAGCGGCCCCGCTAGCGGCCCTTCCTCCTACAATGAGCAGTTCTTC. This translates into CASGPASGPSSYNEQFF.

V gene TRBV11-3 combines with J gene TRBJ2-3; maybe TRBD2 (7 bases). Germline values: CDR1 SGHNT, CDR2 YENEEA. The CDR3 length is 15 residues. V lost 3 bases and J lost 3, with 13 bases in between. This chain's CDR3 is CASSFGGGGTDTQYF. The CDR3 region has the DNA TGTGCCAGCAGCTTTGGGGGGGGCGGGACAGATACGCAGTATTTT.

This clone came up a few times. This chain uses TRBV7-2 with TRBJ1-6; D unclear. Germline V gene lookup returns CDR1 SGHTA and CDR2 FQGNSA. The V end was cut by 0 bases, the J end by 6 bases, with 6 bases between. This CDR3 is built from 14 residues. CDR3 in amino acids: CASSLAASNSPLHF. The CDR3 DNA reads TGTGCCAGCAGCTTAGCGGCGAGTAATTCACCCCTCCACTTT.

For this clone: The sample contains more than one DNA sequence encoding this CDR3. The J gene is TRBJ2-7, the V gene TRBV19; TRBD2 aligns across 7 bases. After removal of 0 bases from V and 2 bases from J, the junction contained 1 base not matched to a gene. This CDR3 has 14 residues. In germline, CDR1 is LNHDA, CDR2 SQIVND (reference sequence). CDR3 region: CASSIEGGTYEQYF. In nucleotides, the CDR3 is TGTGCCAGTAGTATAGAGGGAGGGACCTACGAGCAGTACTTC.

This chain connects TRBV19 to TRBJ2-7; 8 bases fit TRBD1. CDR1 LNHDA and CDR2 SQIVND come from the germline V gene (reference sequence). J gave up 4 bases and V 5 bases, and 4 bases lay outside the gene matches. CDR3 length: 13 residues. The CDR3 sequence is CASSLTGEYEQYF. In DNA, the CDR3 is TGTGCCAGTAGTTTGACAGGGGAGTACGAGCAGTACTTC.

The J gene is TRBJ1-2, the V gene TRBV30; D is unresolved. Per the germline V gene, CDR1 is GTSNPN and CDR2 is SVGIG (reference sequence). This CDR3 region has 14 residues. Trimming pared 3 bases from V and 0 bases from J, leaving 11 bases between. As DNA, the CDR3 is TGTGCCTGGAGGAGGATAGTCCCTAACTATGGCTACACCTTC. Translating gives CAWRRIVPNYGYTF.

The rearrangement uses TRBV5-1 and TRBJ2-3; 12 nucleotides align to TRBD2. This CDR3 region has 17 residues. V dropped 2 bases and J dropped 2; count of bases not matched to a gene: 6. Germline V gene sequence: CDR1 SGHRS, CDR2 YFSETQ. DNA of the CDR3: TGCGCCAGCAGCTTACTAGCGGGGGGTACCACCACAGATACGCAGTATTTT. It codes for CASSLLAGGTTTDTQYF.

The chain is built from TRBV28 and TRBJ1-5, with TRBD1 matching 7 bases. Germline V gives CDR1 MDHEN, CDR2 SYDVKM. V was pared by 6 bases and J by 7 bases, with 15 bases of the junction left unmatched. The CDR3 is 16 residues long. CDR3: CASSPRQGMGYQPQHF. The CDR3 DNA reads as TGTGCCAGCAGCCCCAGACAGGGAATGGGATACCAGCCCCAGCATTTT.

In this sample, this clone turned up once. The chain couples TRBV7-9 to TRBJ1-3; the match to TRBD1 covers 9 bases. The germline V gene has CDR1 SEHNR and CDR2 FQNEAQ (reference sequence). This CDR3 comprises 14 residues. Losses at the gene ends were 7 bases for V and 4 bases for J; bases not matched to a gene: 5. The CDR3 protein is CASNPTGGGNTIYF. CDR3 DNA: TGTGCCAGCAATCCTACAGGGGGCGGAAACACCATATATTTT.

The V and J genes are TRBV5-4 and TRBJ2-1, with 8 bases aligning to TRBD2. Germline-derived CDR1 and CDR2 are SGHNT and YYREEE (reference sequence). The CDR3 is 16 amino acids. V shed 4 bases, J shed 5 bases, and the junction held 11 bases outside the gene matches. The CDR3, as DNA: TGTGCCAGCAGCCGCGAGTTACTAGCGGAGAACAATGAGCAGTTCTTC. Amino acid sequence: CASSRELLAENNEQFF.

The J gene is TRBJ2-7, the V gene TRBV6-6; D remains unclear. V gave up 4 bases and J gave up 4 bases, with 11 bases separating them. In germline, CDR1 is MNHNY, CDR2 SVGAGI (reference sequence). This CDR3 has 13 residues. The CDR3 DNA sequence: TGTGCCAGCAGTTCCGTGCGATTTTACGAGCAGTACTTC. This encodes CASSSVRFYEQYF.

The chain carries TRBV2 and TRBJ2-3, with TRBD2 identical over 10 bases. Per the germline V gene, CDR1 is SNHLY and CDR2 is FYNNEI. V shed 6 bases and J 1 base; nucleotides not matched to a gene: 4. The CDR3 is 15 residues long. This CDR3 reads CASRFLAGGTDTQYF. DNA of the CDR3: TGTGCCAGCAGGTTTCTAGCGGGGGGCACAGATACGCAGTATTTT.

In DNA form, the CDR3 reads TGTGCCTGGAGTGTACGACTAGCGGGGGCCCAGGCGCAACTCTCCTACAATGAGCAGTTCTTC. As protein: CAWSVRLAGAQAQLSYNEQFF. This rearrangement joins TRBV30 to TRBJ2-1, with 12 bases lining up with TRBD2. CDR1 GTSNPN and CDR2 SVGIG come from the germline V gene (reference sequence). After removal of 0 bases from V and 0 bases from J, the junction contained 15 bases not matched to a gene. This CDR3 spans 21 amino acids.

The gene calls are TRBV5-1 and TRBJ1-1, with 7 nucleotides matching TRBD1. Germline assignment: CDR1 SGHRS and CDR2 YFSETQ. V lost 4 bases and J lost 2; bases outside the gene matches: 11. The CDR3 covers 16 residues. The CDR3 coding sequence is TGCGCCAGCAGCCCCCGGGCGGGACAGCTTAACACTGAAGCTTTCTTT. This sequence encodes CASSPRAGQLNTEAFF.

The V gene is TRBV6-5, the J gene TRBJ2-1, with 8 bases fitting TRBD2. With V trimmed by 0 bases and J by 5 bases, 6 bases remained unmatched. This CDR3 is 16 amino acids long. The germline gives CDR1 MNHEY, CDR2 SVGAGI. In DNA, the CDR3 is TGTGCCAGCAGTTACTCTATTCGGGGGGGGAACAATGAGCAGTTCTTC. Translated: CASSYSIRGGNNEQFF.

The chain recombines TRBV27 with TRBJ1-3; D is perhaps TRBD1 (6 bases). This CDR3 comprises 17 residues. Germline loops: CDR1 MNHEY, CDR2 SMNVEV (reference sequence). Trimming shortened V by 4 bases and J by 2 bases, and 18 bases separated the two germline ends. Here the CDR3 reads CASSSHHLGAAGNTIYF. The CDR3 DNA sequence: TGTGCCAGCAGTTCACACCATTTGGGGGCCGCTGGAAACACCATATATTTT.

V is TRBV7-9 and J is TRBJ2-7; possibly TRBD1 for D (5 bases). V was clipped by 2 bases and J by 2 bases, with 16 bases between them. Germline values: CDR1 SEHNR, CDR2 FQNEAQ (reference sequence). The CDR3 is made up of 16 amino acids. The CDR3 loop is CASSLWVTRGPYEQYF. The DNA for the CDR3 is TGTGCCAGCAGCTTATGGGTTACAAGGGGCCCCTACGAGCAGTACTTC.

This clone was recorded a few times. As DNA, the CDR3 is TGTGCCAGCAGTTTCAGGGAGAACACTGAAGCTTTCTTT. Protein: CASSFRENTEAFF. J is TRBJ1-1 and V is TRBV27; a possible D gene is TRBD1 (5 bases). CDR3 length: 13 amino acids. The V gene lost 3 bases and the J gene lost 1 base, with 6 bases spanning the gap. CDR1 and CDR2 from the germline V gene are MNHEY and SMNVEV (reference sequence).

J is TRBJ2-7 and V is TRBV6-5, with D uncertain. Germline CDR1 is MNHEY and CDR2 is SVGAGI. The CDR3 is 14 residues long. The V and J ends lost 0 bases and 4 bases respectively, with 10 bases between them. The CDR3 DNA reads as TGTGCCAGCAGTTACTCGTACGGGCCGTACGAGCAGTACTTC. Amino acids: CASSYSYGPYEQYF.

The count of this clone is one. This rearrangement joins TRBV20-1 to TRBJ1-4; D remains unclear. Germline V gene data show CDR1 as DFQATT and CDR2 as SNEGSKA (reference sequence). CDR3 length equals 11 residues. V was shortened by 4 bases and J by 8 bases, with 8 bases between the two germline ends. The chain's CDR3 is CSATESEKLFF. In nucleotides, the CDR3 is TGCAGTGCTACCGAGTCCGAAAAACTGTTTTTT.

This chain uses TRBV7-9 with TRBJ2-7, with D perhaps given as TRBD1 or TRBD2 (6 bases each). The CDR3 consists of 15 residues. Deletions cut 1 base from V and 3 bases from J, with 13 bases between. In germline, CDR1 is SEHNR, CDR2 FQNEAQ (reference sequence). The CDR3 is CASSLVGGGDYEQYF. DNA for the CDR3: TGTGCCAGCAGCTTAGTCGGAGGGGGAGACTACGAGCAGTACTTC.

The rearrangement uses TRBV4-2 and TRBJ1-1; D remains unclear. The CDR3 covers 16 residues. Trimming left V 0 bases short and J 1 base short, with 12 bases between. Germline V gene lookup returns CDR1 LGHNA and CDR2 YNFKEQ. CDR3 amino acids: CASSQDFSAGNTEAFF. CDR3 nucleotide sequence: TGTGCCAGCAGCCAAGATTTCTCTGCGGGGAACACTGAAGCTTTCTTT.

In this sample, this clone turned up once. This chain uses TRBV19 with TRBJ1-2, with D possibly TRBD1 on 6 matching bases. The CDR3 runs 15 residues. V was trimmed by 9 bases and J by 4 bases, leaving 21 bases between them. The germline V gene has CDR1 LNHDA and CDR2 SQIVND (reference sequence). The CDR3 here is CASRKGGIPPYGYTF. CDR3 bases: TGTGCCAGCCGGAAGGGGGGCATTCCACCCTATGGCTACACCTTC.

J is TRBJ2-2 and V is TRBV4-1; possible D gene TRBD2, 6 bases. This CDR3 is built from 16 residues. V was pared by 4 bases and J by 1 base, with 13 bases between. Germline V gene data show CDR1 as MGHRA and CDR2 as YSYEKL. The CDR3 coding sequence is TGCGCCAGCAGCCCTCTAGCGCGGAAGAACACCGGGGAGCTGTTTTTT. Its protein is CASSPLARKNTGELFF.

CDR3 coding DNA: TGCGCCAGCAGCCCTAGGGGGGGCAATCAGCCCCAGCATTTT. It codes for CASSPRGGNQPQHF. The chain recombines TRBV5-1 with TRBJ1-5; D is possibly TRBD1 (6 bases). The CDR3 length is 14 residues. Trimming stripped 4 bases from V and 2 bases from J, with 10 bases between. Germline-derived CDR1 and CDR2 are SGHRS and YFSETQ.

The chain is built from TRBV19 and TRBJ1-1; TRBD1 is a possible D gene (5 bases). Per germline, CDR1 LNHDA and CDR2 SQIVND (reference sequence). The CDR3 has 13 residues. The V and J ends lost 4 bases and 3 bases respectively, with 9 bases between them. CDR3 region: CASSKLGHTEAFF. Here the CDR3 DNA reads TGTGCCAGTAGTAAGCTGGGACACACTGAAGCTTTCTTT.

V is TRBV5-1 and J is TRBJ1-3; D perhaps matches TRBD1 (6 bases). V shed 2 bases and J shed 0 bases, with 12 bases lying between them. The CDR3 extends over 16 amino acids. CDR1 SGHRS and CDR2 YFSETQ come from the germline V gene. This CDR3 is CASSFRDIVSGNTIYF. The CDR3, as DNA: TGCGCCAGCAGCTTTCGGGACATAGTCTCTGGAAACACCATATATTTT.

This chain joins TRBV30 and TRBJ2-6; 10 bases agree with TRBD1. CDR1 and CDR2 (germline): GTSNPN, SVGIG (reference sequence). This CDR3 is built from 16 residues. The J segment lost 0 bases and the V segment lost 7 bases, leaving 6 bases of the junction unmatched. The CDR3 coding sequence is TGTGCCTCTTCGACAGGGGGCTTCTCTGGGGCCAACGTCCTGACTTTC. Translated: CASSTGGFSGANVLTF. The variable domain in full, with the rest retrieved from reference TRBV30 and TRBJ2-6, is SQTIHQWPATLVQPVGSPLSLECTVEGTSNPNLYWYRQAAGRGLQLLFYSVGIGQISSEVPQNLSASRPQDRQFILSSKKLLLSDSGFYLCASSTGGFSGANVLTFGAGSRLTVL.

V gene TRBV7-8 combines with J gene TRBJ2-7; perhaps TRBD1 as D (6 bases). Trimming removed 8 bases at V and 0 bases at J, with 8 bases between. Germline V gene lookup returns CDR1 SGHVS and CDR2 FQNEAQ. The CDR3 has 12 amino acids. Written as DNA, the CDR3 is TGTGCCAGCCGGGACAACTCCTACGAGCAGTACTTC. Amino acid sequence: CASRDNSYEQYF.